This T cell receptor (beta chain) was sequenced during a study of cytomegalovirus exposure and HLA in healthy donors. Across the whole study: The approximately 670 first-cohort repertoires and the 95 to 150 validation repertoires shared the same platform, a later analysis reported.

Among the 120 or so subjects of the validation cohort, separate from the approximately 660-subject first cohort, were the donors. This CDR3 is built from 15 residues. Study observations and caveats: Most TCR sequences showed up rarely, but some public TCRs showed up in many donors. The study put 150 to 200 TCR beta chains on its list as cytomegalovirus-associated.

With regard to this clone: Its target is not known.

TCRdb's table, derived via immunoSEQ multiplex PCR, lists solely in-frame clones and lacks some. The sample holds roughly 250,000 clones, approximately 84% seen once. The sequence derives from a young woman in good health and CMV-seropositive. V gene TRBV1 combines with J gene TRBJ2-7; TRBD2, the D gene given by the table, was not confirmed from the DNA. TRBV1 is listed as a pseudogene. Input material: PBMCs. CDR3 nucleotides: TGCACCAGCAGCCTAGGGGTAGCGGGAGCGGTCGAGCAGTACTTC. Translated, it gives CTSSLGVAGAVEQYF.